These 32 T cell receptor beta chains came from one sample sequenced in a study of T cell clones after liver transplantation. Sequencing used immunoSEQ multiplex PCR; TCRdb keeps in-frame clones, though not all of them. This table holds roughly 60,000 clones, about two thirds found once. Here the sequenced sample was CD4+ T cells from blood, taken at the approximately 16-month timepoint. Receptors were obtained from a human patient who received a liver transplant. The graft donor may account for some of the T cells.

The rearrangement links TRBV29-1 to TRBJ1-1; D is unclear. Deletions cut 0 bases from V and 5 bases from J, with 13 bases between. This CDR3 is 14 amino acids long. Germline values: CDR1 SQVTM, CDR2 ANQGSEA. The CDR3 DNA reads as TGCAGCGTTGAAGATTCCGCAGGAAGTACTGAAGCTTTCTTT. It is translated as CSVEDSAGSTEAFF.

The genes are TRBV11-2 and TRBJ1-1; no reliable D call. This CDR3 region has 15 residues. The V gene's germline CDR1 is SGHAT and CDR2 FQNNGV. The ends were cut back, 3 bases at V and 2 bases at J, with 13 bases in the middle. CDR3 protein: CASSFPEKTNTEAFF. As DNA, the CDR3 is TGTGCCAGCAGCTTTCCCGAAAAGACAAACACTGAAGCTTTCTTT.

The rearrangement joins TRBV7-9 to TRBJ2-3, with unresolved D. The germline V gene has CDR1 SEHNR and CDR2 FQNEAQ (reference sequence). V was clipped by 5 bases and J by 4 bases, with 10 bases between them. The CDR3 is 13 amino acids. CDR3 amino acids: CASSPHVADTQYF. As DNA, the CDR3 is TGTGCCAGCAGCCCCCATGTGGCAGATACGCAGTATTTT.

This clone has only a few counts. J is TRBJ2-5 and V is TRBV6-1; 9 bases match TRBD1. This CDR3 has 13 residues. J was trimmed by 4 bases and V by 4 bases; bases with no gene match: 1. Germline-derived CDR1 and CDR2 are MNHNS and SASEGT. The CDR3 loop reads CASSVQGAETQYF. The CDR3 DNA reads TGTGCCAGCAGTGTACAGGGGGCAGAGACCCAGTACTTC.

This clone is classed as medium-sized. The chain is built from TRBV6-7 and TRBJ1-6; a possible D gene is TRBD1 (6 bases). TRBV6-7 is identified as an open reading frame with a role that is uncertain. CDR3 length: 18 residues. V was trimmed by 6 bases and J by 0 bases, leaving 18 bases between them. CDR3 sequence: CASSCRDTKGSYNSPLHF. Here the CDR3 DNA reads TGTGCCAGCAGCTGCCGGGACACCAAAGGCTCCTATAATTCACCCCTCCACTTT.

The CDR3 loop reads CASSLSDSVETQYF. The CDR3 coding sequence is TGTGCCAGCAGTTTATCGGATAGCGTGGAGACCCAGTACTTC. This chain links TRBV27 with TRBJ2-5; D may be TRBD2 (5 bases). CDR3 size: 14 residues. V was clipped by 0 bases and J by 5 bases, with 10 bases between them. Germline CDR1 reads MNHEY; CDR2 reads SMNVEV (reference sequence).

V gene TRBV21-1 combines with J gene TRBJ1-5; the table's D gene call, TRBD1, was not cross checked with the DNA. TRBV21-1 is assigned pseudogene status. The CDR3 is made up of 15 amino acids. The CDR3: CASSFPRRTNQPQHF. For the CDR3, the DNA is TGTGCCAGCAGCTTCCCCCGCAGAACCAATCAGCCCCAGCATTTT.

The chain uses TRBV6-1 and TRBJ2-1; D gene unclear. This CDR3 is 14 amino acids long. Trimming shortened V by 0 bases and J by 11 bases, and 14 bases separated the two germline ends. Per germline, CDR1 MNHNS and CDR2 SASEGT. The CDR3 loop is CASSEALLAGQQFF. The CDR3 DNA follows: TGTGCCAGCAGTGAAGCGCTTCTGGCCGGTCAGCAGTTCTTC.

CDR3 coding DNA: TGTGCCAGCAGTTACAGCCAGGCTACCTATGGCTACACCTTC. Translation: CASSYSQATYGYTF. This chain connects TRBV6-6 to TRBJ1-2; D unresolved. V lost 2 bases and J 4 bases, leaving 11 bases between the germline ends. Per the germline V gene, CDR1 is MNHNY and CDR2 is SVGAGI (reference sequence). The CDR3 contains 14 residues.

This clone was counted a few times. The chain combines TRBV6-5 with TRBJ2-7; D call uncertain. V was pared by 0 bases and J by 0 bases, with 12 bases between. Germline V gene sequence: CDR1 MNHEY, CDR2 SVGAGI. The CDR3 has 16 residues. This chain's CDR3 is CASSYSPGSSSYEQYF. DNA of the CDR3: TGTGCCAGCAGTTACTCGCCAGGCTCTAGCTCCTACGAGCAGTACTTC.

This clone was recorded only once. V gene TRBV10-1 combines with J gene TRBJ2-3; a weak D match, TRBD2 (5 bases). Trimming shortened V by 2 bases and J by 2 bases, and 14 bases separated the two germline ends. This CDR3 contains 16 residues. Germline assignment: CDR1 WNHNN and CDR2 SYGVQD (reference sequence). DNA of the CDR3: TGCGCCAGCAGTGAGGGGCCTAGCACTGACACAGATACGCAGTATTTT. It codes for CASSEGPSTDTDTQYF.

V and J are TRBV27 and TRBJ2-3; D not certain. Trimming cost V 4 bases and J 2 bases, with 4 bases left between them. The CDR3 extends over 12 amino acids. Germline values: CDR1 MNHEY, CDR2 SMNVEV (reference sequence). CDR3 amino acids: CASSSYTDTQYF. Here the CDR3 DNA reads TGTGCCAGCAGTTCCTACACAGATACGCAGTATTTT.

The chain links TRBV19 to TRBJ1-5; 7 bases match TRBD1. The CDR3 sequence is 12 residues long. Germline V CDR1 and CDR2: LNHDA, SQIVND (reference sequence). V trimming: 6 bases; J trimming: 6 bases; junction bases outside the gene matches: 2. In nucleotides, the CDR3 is TGTGCCAGTAGCGGACAGGCTCAGCCCCAGCATTTT. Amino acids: CASSGQAQPQHF.

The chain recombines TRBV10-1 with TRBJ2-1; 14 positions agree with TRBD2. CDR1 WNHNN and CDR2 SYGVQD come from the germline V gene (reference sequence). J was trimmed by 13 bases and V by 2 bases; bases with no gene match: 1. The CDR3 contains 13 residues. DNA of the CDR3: TGCGCCAGCAGTGAGGGACTAGCGGGAGGACAGTTCTTC. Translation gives CASSEGLAGGQFF.

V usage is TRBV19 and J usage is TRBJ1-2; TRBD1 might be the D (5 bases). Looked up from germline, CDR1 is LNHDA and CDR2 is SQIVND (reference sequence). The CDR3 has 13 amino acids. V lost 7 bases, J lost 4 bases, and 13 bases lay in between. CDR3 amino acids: CASTRGGLYGYTF. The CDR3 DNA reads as TGTGCCAGTACCCGGGGGGGTCTCTATGGCTACACCTTC.

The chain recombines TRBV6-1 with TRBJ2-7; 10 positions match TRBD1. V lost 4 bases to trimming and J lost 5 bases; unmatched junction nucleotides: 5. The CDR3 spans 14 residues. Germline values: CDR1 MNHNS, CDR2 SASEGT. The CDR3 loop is CASSGTGGSHEQYF. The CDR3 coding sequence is TGTGCCAGCAGTGGGACAGGGGGTTCCCACGAGCAGTACTTC.

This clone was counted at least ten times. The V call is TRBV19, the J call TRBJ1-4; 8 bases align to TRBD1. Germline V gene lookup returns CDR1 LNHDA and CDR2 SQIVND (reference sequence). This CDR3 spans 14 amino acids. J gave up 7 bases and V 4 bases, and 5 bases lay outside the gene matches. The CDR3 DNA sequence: TGTGCCAGTAGTAGTGGCAGGGGGCGTGAAAAACTGTTTTTT. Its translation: CASSSGRGREKLFF.

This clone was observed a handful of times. The CDR3 nucleotides read TGTGCCAGCAGCGAGGGACAGGGACGCAACGAGCAGTACGTC. It codes for CASSEGQGRNEQYV. This sequence joins TRBV7-2 and TRBJ2-7, with 9 bases that match TRBD1. The CDR3 runs to 14 residues. Germline loops: CDR1 SGHTA, CDR2 FQGNSA. V trimming: 5 bases; J trimming: 5 bases; junction bases outside the gene matches: 7.

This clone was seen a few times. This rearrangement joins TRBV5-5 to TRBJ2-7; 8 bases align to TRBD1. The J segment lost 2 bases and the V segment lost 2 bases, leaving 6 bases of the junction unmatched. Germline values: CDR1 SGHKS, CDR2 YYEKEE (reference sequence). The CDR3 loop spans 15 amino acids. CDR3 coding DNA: TGTGCCAGCAGCTTACCGACAGGGGCTCCCTACGAGCAGTACTTC. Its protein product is CASSLPTGAPYEQYF.

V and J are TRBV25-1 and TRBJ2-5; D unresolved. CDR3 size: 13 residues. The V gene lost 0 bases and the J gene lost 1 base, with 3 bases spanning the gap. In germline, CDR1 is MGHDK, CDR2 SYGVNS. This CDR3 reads CASSEYGQETQYF. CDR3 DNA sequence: TGTGCCAGCAGTGAATACGGCCAAGAGACCCAGTACTTC. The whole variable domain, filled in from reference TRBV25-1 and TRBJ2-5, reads EADIYQTPRYLVIGTGKKITLECSQTMGHDKMYWYQQDPGMELHLIHYSYGVNSTEKGDLSSESTVSRIRTEHFPLTLESARPSHTSQYLCASSEYGQETQYFGPGTRLLVL.

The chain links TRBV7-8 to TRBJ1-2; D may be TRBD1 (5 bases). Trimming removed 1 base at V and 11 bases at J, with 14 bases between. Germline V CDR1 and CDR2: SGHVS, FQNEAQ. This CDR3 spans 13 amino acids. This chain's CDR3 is CASSLERPGKYTF. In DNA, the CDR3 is TGTGCCAGCAGCTTAGAAAGGCCAGGGAAGTACACCTTC.

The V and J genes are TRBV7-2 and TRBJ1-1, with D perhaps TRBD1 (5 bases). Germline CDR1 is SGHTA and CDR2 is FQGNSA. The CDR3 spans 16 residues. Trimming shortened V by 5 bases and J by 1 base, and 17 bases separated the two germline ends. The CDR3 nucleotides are TGTGCCAGCAGCCGGACCGGGCTGGGACGGAACACTGAAGCTTTCTTT. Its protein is CASSRTGLGRNTEAFF.

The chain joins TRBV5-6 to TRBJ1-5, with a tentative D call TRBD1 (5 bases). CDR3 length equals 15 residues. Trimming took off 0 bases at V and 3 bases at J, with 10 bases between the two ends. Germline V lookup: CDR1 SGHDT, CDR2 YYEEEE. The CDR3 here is CASSLVGQHNQPQHF. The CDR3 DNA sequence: TGTGCCAGCAGCTTGGTGGGGCAGCACAATCAGCCCCAGCATTTT.

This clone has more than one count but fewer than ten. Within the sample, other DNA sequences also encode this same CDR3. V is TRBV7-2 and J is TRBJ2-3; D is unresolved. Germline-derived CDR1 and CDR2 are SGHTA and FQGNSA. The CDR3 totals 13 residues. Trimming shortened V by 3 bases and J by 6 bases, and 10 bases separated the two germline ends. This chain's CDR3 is CASSFSLGDTQYF. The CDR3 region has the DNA TGTGCCAGCAGCTTCTCACTTGGGGATACGCAGTATTTT.

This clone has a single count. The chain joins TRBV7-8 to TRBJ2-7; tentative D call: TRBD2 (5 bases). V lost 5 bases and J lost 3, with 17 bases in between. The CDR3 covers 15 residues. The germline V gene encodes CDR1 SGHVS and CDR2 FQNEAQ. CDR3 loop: CASSPLAGMNYEQYF. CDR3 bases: TGTGCCAGCAGCCCTCTAGCCGGGATGAACTACGAGCAGTACTTC.

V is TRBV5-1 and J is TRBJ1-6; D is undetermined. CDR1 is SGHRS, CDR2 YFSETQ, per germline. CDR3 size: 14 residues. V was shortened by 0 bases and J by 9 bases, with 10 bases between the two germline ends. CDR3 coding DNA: TGCGCCAGCAGCTTGGACAGTTCGGGTTCACCCCTCCACTTT. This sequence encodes CASSLDSSGSPLHF.

The DNA of the CDR3 is TGCGCCAGCAGTGATCAACGGAACACTGAAGCTTTCTTT. Its protein product is CASSDQRNTEAFF. The chain is built from TRBV10-1 and TRBJ1-1, with no clear D. Trimming shortened V by 3 bases and J by 1 base, and 6 bases separated the two germline ends. The CDR3 runs to 13 residues. The germline gives CDR1 WNHNN, CDR2 SYGVQD (reference sequence).

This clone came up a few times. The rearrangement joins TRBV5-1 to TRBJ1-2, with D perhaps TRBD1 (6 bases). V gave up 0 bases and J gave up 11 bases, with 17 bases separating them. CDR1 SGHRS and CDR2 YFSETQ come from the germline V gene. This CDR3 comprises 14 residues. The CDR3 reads CASSLAGAGVGYTF. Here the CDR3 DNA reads TGCGCCAGCAGCTTGGCCGGGGCAGGGGTTGGTTACACCTTC.

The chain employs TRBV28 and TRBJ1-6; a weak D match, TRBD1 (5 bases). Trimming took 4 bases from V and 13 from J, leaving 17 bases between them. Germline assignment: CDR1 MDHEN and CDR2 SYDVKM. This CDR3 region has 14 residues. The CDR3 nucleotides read TGTGCCAGCAGTTCCTCCGGGGGACCTTCCCCCCTCCACTTT. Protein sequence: CASSSSGGPSPLHF.

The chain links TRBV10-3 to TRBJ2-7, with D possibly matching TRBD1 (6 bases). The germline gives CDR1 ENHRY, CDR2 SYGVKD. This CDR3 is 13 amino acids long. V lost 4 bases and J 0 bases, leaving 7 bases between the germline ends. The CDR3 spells CAISGTVSYEQYF. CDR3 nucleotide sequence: TGTGCCATCAGTGGGACAGTCTCCTACGAGCAGTACTTC.

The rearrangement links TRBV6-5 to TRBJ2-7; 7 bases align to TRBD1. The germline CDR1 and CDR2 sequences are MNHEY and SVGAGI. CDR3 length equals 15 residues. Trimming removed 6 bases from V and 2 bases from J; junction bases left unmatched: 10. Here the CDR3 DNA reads TGTGCCAGCAGAAGGACAGGCTTGGTTGCCTACGAGCAGTACTTC. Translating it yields CASRRTGLVAYEQYF.

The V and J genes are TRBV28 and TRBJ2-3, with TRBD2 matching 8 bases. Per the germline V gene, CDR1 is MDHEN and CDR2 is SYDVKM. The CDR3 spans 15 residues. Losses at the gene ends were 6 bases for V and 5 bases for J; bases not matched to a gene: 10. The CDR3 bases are TGTGCCAGCAGCGAAGCGGGGGTGAAAGGAGATACGCAGTATTTT. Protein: CASSEAGVKGDTQYF.